This passage covers 21 T cell receptor beta chains from one sample sequenced in a study of post-analysis software for immune sequencing data. TCR beta cDNA libraries included unique molecular identifiers. TCRdb passed the PCR reads through MiXCR, listing each CDR3 protein once. The repertoire holds around 200,000 distinct CDR3 sequences, with 29% as singletons. Findings and caveats of the study: TRBV5-6, TRBV5-1 and TRBV20-1 were among 4 or 5 TRBV segments more frequent in patients than controls.

These receptors lack a known antigen. The sequencing sample was made of blood. All receptors come from a girl aged 2-17 years with multiple sclerosis.

Regarding this clonotype: A much larger clone lies one base from this, so it may be a read error. The chain has TRBV7-3 and TRBJ2-1, with 9 nucleotides matching TRBD1. J was trimmed by 7 bases and V by 4 bases; bases with no gene match: 5. This CDR3 has 14 residues. CDR1 and CDR2 from the germline V gene are SGHTA and FQGTGA. The CDR3 reads CASSSGTGRNEQFF. The CDR3, as DNA: TGTGCCAGCAGCTCCGGGACAGGGAGGAATGAGCAGTTCTTC.

V and J are TRBV7-2 and TRBJ1-2; 9 nucleotides match TRBD1. From germline, CDR1 is SGHTA and CDR2 FQGNSA. V was clipped by 5 bases and J by 4 bases; unmatched bases: 14. CDR3 length equals 17 residues. The CDR3: CASSHSIPGQGGYGYTF. In DNA, the CDR3 is TGTGCCAGCAGCCACTCGATCCCGGGACAGGGAGGCTATGGCTACACCTTC.

The rearrangement uses TRBV5-1 and TRBJ1-1; D is undetermined. The germline V and J ends were trimmed by 4 bases and 3 bases, with 16 bases remaining between them. Germline values: CDR1 SGHRS, CDR2 YFSETQ. CDR3 length equals 15 residues. The CDR3 sequence is CASSPRGRGDTEAFF. The CDR3 DNA is TGCGCCAGCAGCCCCCGAGGGCGCGGAGACACTGAAGCTTTCTTT.

This rearrangement joins TRBV14 to TRBJ1-1, with D possibly being TRBD1 (6 bases). V was pared by 1 base and J by 2 bases, with 11 bases between. CDR1 SGHDN and CDR2 FVKESK come from the germline V gene. CDR3 size: 15 residues. In nucleotides, the CDR3 is TGTGCCAGCAGCCAAGTTATGGGGGGCAACACTGAAGCTTTCTTT. This encodes CASSQVMGGNTEAFF.

This clonotype was seen more than once but under ten times. This chain links TRBV5-1 with TRBJ2-1, with D possibly being TRBD1 or TRBD2 (5 bases each). Germline assignment: CDR1 SGHRS and CDR2 YFSETQ. The germline V and J ends were trimmed by 4 bases and 7 bases, with 21 bases remaining between them. This CDR3 comprises 16 residues. This CDR3 reads CASSVRDGPPGNEQFF. As DNA, the CDR3 is TGCGCCAGCAGCGTCCGGGACGGGCCTCCGGGGAATGAGCAGTTCTTC.

V and J are TRBV5-1 and TRBJ2-7; the D gene is possibly TRBD1 (6 bases). CDR1 is SGHRS and CDR2 is YFSETQ in the germline V gene. V lost 3 bases, J lost 2 bases, and 12 bases lay in between. The CDR3 loop spans 14 amino acids. The CDR3 here is CASSSTGFTYEQYF. The DNA of the CDR3 is TGCGCCAGCAGCTCGACAGGATTTACCTACGAGCAGTACTTC.

This clonotype has a count of ten or more. V usage is TRBV29-1 and J usage is TRBJ2-5, with D possibly being TRBD1 or TRBD2 (6 bases each). The CDR3 contains 14 residues. Trimming stripped 0 bases from V and 4 bases from J, with 12 bases between. Germline assignment: CDR1 SQVTM and CDR2 ANQGSEA. The CDR3 DNA follows: TGCAGCGTTGAAGATCGCAGGGGAGGAGAGACCCAGTACTTC. It is translated as CSVEDRRGGETQYF. Supplemented by reference TRBV29-1 and TRBJ2-5, the full variable domain reads SAVISQKPSRDICQRGTSLTIQCQVDSQVTMMFWYRQQPGQSLTLIATANQGSEATYESGFVIDKFPISRPNLTFSTLTVSNMSPEDSSIYLCSVEDRRGGETQYFGPGTRLLVL.

This clonotype appeared many times. The V gene is TRBV28, the J gene TRBJ2-1; no clear D. Between the trimmed V and J ends, which lost 5 bases and 1 base, there was a span of 9 bases. Germline V gene data show CDR1 as MDHEN and CDR2 as SYDVKM. There are 14 residues in the CDR3. The CDR3 sequence is CASSILGSYNEQFF. The CDR3 DNA reads TGTGCCAGCAGTATTCTAGGGTCCTACAATGAGCAGTTCTTC.

The V and J genes are TRBV6-2 or TRBV6-3 and TRBJ2-1; weak D call: TRBD1 (5 bases). Germline assignment: CDR1 MNHEY and CDR2 SVGEGT. V was shortened by 6 bases and J by 8 bases, with 14 bases between the two germline ends. CDR3 length: 13 residues. CDR3 coding DNA: TGTGCCAGCAGCCTTGTCAGGGTCTATGAGCAGTTCTTC. This encodes CASSLVRVYEQFF.

Details on this clonotype: A much larger clone lies one base from this, so it may be a read error. The chain combines TRBV4-1 with TRBJ2-3, with D perhaps matching TRBD2 (6 bases). CDR1 is MGHRA and CDR2 is YSYEKL in the germline V gene. The CDR3 runs to 16 residues. Here the CDR3 reads CASSQEYAGFTDTRYF. The CDR3 region has the DNA TGCGCCAGCAGCCAAGAATATGCGGGATTCACAGATACGCGGTATTTT.

The chain combines TRBV14 with TRBJ2-4, with D perhaps matching TRBD2 (5 bases). The end of the DNA aligns better with TRBJ2-5, so the J call may be wrong. Germline-derived CDR1 and CDR2 are SGHDN and FVKESK. There are 15 residues in the CDR3. CDR3 bases: TGTGCCAGCAGCCAAGATTGGGGAGCCCGGGAGACCCAGTACTTC. Residues: CASSQDWGARETQYF.

With respect to this clonotype: This CDR3 fails to terminate in the conserved phenylalanine or tryptophan, so it likely reflects a read error. The rearrangement links TRBV29-1 to TRBJ2-5; 10 nucleotides match TRBD1. The J call may be in error: the DNA end matches TRBJ2-7 better. The CDR3 has 12 residues. Germline V CDR1 and CDR2: SQVTM, ANQGSEA. DNA of the CDR3: TGTAGCGCCTTGACAGGGGGCAACGAGCAGTACTGC. This gives the protein CSALTGGNEQYC.

The chain has TRBV28 and TRBJ2-5; D is unresolved. The J call may be incorrect, as the DNA end agrees better with TRBJ2-7. The CDR3 sequence is 13 residues long. Germline V gene sequence: CDR1 MDHEN, CDR2 SYDVKM. The CDR3 sequence is CASSFPGFNEQYF. DNA of the CDR3: TGTGCCAGCAGTTTCCCGGGCTTCAACGAGCAGTACTTC.

This clonotype was seen many times. Written as DNA, the CDR3 is TGTGCCAGCAGCCTGGTCCGGCAGCCCCGCTATGGCTACACCTTC. This codes for CASSLVRQPRYGYTF. The V call is TRBV7-8, the J call TRBJ1-2, with unresolved D. This CDR3 spans 15 amino acids. Germline V lookup: CDR1 SGHVS, CDR2 FQNEAQ. Trimming shortened V by 5 bases and J by 4 bases, and 17 bases separated the two germline ends.

This chain's CDR3 is CSERRWLDYEQYF. In DNA form, the CDR3 reads TGCAGCGAAAGAAGGTGGCTGGACTACGAGCAGTACTTC. The chain uses TRBV20-1 and TRBJ2-7; D uncertain. This CDR3 comprises 13 residues. In germline, CDR1 is DFQATT, CDR2 SNEGSKA (reference sequence).

This chain links TRBV28 with TRBJ2-1, with 9 bases aligning to TRBD1. V shed 6 bases and J 4 bases; nucleotides not matched to a gene: 7. Germline values: CDR1 MDHEN, CDR2 SYDVKM. The CDR3 loop spans 15 amino acids. This CDR3 reads CASSRGDRDYNEQFF. CDR3 nucleotides: TGTGCCAGCAGCCGCGGGGACAGGGATTACAATGAGCAGTTCTTC.

The table lists this clonotype with many counts. The J gene is TRBJ2-1, the V gene TRBV12-3 or TRBV12-4; the match to TRBD1 covers 10 bases. The CDR3 totals 15 residues. Trimming took 6 bases from V and 8 from J; bases not matched to a gene: 10. The CDR3 coding sequence is TGTGCCAGCAGCCCACCGGGACAGGGGCGCGATGAGCAGTTCTTC. Translation gives CASSPPGQGRDEQFF.

On this clonotype: A much larger clone differs from this one at a single base, so this may be a read error. This chain connects TRBV11-1 to TRBJ2-1, with D unresolved. Germline lookup yields CDR1 SGHAT and CDR2 FQDESV (reference sequence). There are 13 residues in the CDR3. The V and J ends lost 6 bases and 3 bases respectively, with 9 bases between them. The CDR3 DNA reads TGTGCCAGCAGGGAAGGCCACTACAATGAGCAGTTCTTC. Translation gives CASREGHYNEQFF.

The V and J genes are TRBV12-3 or TRBV12-4 and TRBJ2-4; D may correspond to TRBD1 or TRBD2 (5 bases each). Judging by the DNA end, TRBJ2-7 fits better; the J call may be wrong. CDR3 size: 13 residues. This chain's CDR3 is CASSPWDPYEQYF. CDR3 sequence (DNA): TGTGCCAGCAGCCCCTGGGACCCCTACGAGCAGTACTTC.

This clonotype was counted between two and nine times. This may be a read error, as it is one base from a much larger clone. The chain recombines TRBV6-5 with TRBJ2-7, with a weak D call TRBD1 (5 bases). The CDR3 covers 14 residues. Germline V lookup: CDR1 MNHEY, CDR2 SVGAGI. This chain's CDR3 is CASGYSGRVYEQYF. The DNA for the CDR3 is TGTGCCAGCGGTTACTCCGGCAGGGTATACGAGCAGTACTTC.

This clonotype showed up just a few times. The chain employs TRBV11-2 and TRBJ2-1; TRBD2 matches 8 bases. V shed 3 bases, J shed 7 bases, and the junction held 14 bases outside the gene matches. The CDR3 is 17 amino acids. CDR1 SGHAT and CDR2 FQNNGV come from the germline V gene. CDR3 in DNA: TGTGCCAGCAGCTTCCGACTAGCGCAGACCTCTGAGAATGAGCAGTTCTTC. It is translated as CASSFRLAQTSENEQFF. The full variable domain, with the rest looked up from reference TRBV11-2 and TRBJ2-1, is EAGVAQSPRYKIIEKRQSVAFWCNPISGHATLYWYQQILGQGPKLLIQFQNNGVVDDSQLPKDRFSAERLKGVDSTLKIQPAKLEDSAVYLCASSFRLAQTSENEQFFGPGTRLTVL.